This T cell receptor (beta chain) came from a study of T cell repertoires in cytomegalovirus infection. Study details: It was the public TCR beta signatures that indicated both CMV infection and matching HLA type. Study outcomes and limitations: Identification of carriers of CMV plus the relevant HLA was performed using cumulative public TCR beta family frequency. HLA-C-restricted TCR beta clonotypes specific for CMV led the ex vivo response.

This clonotype has ten or more counts. The antigen is not known. TCRdb ran MiXCR on the reads and lists one entry per CDR3 protein. The data show roughly 500,000 distinct CDR3 sequences, around 11% seen once. Sample: PBMCs. The TCR sequence derives from a human donor in good health (CMV status not recorded). Some clones in this sample may be carry-over from other donors' samples.

The CDR3 spells CASRYSGTRDTDTQYF. The DNA for the CDR3 is TGTGCCAGCAGATATTCCGGGACTAGAGACACAGATACGCAGTATTTT. The rearrangement uses TRBV12-3 or TRBV12-4 and TRBJ2-3; 8 nucleotides align to TRBD2. The V gene end was trimmed by 6 bases and the J gene end by 2 bases; junction bases not matched to a gene: 10. The CDR3 is 16 amino acids.